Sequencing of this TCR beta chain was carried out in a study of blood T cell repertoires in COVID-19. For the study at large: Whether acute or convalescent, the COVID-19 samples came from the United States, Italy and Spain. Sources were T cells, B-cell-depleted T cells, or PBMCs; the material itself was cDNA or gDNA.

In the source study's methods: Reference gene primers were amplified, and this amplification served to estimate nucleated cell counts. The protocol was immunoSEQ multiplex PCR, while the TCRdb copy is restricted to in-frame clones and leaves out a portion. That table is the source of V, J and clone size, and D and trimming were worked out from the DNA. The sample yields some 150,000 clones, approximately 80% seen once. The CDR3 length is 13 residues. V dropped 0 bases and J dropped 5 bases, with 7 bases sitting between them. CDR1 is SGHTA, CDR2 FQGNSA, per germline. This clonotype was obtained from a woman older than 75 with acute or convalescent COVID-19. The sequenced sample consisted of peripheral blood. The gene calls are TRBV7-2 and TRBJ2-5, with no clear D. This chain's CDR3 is CASSLAPRETQYF. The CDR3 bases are TGTGCCAGCAGCTTAGCCCCCAGGGAGACCCAGTACTTC.